The sequence of this TCR beta chain was determined in a study of shared clonotypes between healthy human individuals. Regarding the study as a whole: Larger estimated richness was generally recorded for naive subsets relative to memory subsets.

Healthy HIV-negative adults without recent acute infections or vaccinations served as donors. An assay was performed, and its level was deep. The assay was immunoSEQ multiplex PCR, and TCRdb's table has in-frame clones only and misses some. The table includes 2 million to 2.5 million clones, 80% to 95% detected once. A note on this clone: Its cognate antigen is unknown.

The V end was cut by 4 bases, the J end by 2 bases, with 12 bases between. This CDR3 has 15 residues. Germline CDR1 and CDR2: MNHNS and SASEGT. The receptor was derived from a man younger than 35 in good health. Some clones in this sample may be carry-over from other donors' samples. Sequenced input: naive CD4+ T cells from PBMCs. Documented subset: CD45RA+ positively selected. The genes are TRBV6-1 and TRBJ1-5; D is possibly TRBD1 (5 bases). Here the CDR3 DNA reads TGTGCCAGCAGTGGTCTCAGGGAGCGCAATCAGCCCCAGCATTTT. This encodes CASSGLRERNQPQHF.